This entry describes one T cell receptor (beta chain). This sample stems from a study of blood T cell repertoires in COVID-19. Across the whole study: Samples taken during acute and convalescent COVID-19 were collected in the United States, Italy and Spain. T cells, B-cell-depleted T cells, or PBMCs provided the cDNA or gDNA that served as material.

Authors' analysis steps: Nucleated cell counts were estimated from reference gene primer amplification. Generated by immunoSEQ multiplex PCR, the TCRdb table keeps only in-frame clones and is missing some. V, J and clone size reflect that table, while D and trimming were determined from the DNA. The table lists tens of thousands of clones, around 82% of them singletons. V lost 7 bases to trimming and J lost 5 bases, with 17 bases between them. Germline V lookup: CDR1 LNHDA, CDR2 SQIVND (reference sequence). This CDR3 comprises 14 residues. What was sequenced was peripheral blood. The source is a human donor in a cohort sampled during active COVID-19. The V and J genes are TRBV19 and TRBJ1-2; maybe TRBD1 (6 bases). The CDR3 DNA sequence: TGTGCCAGTATTGCTCGGACAGACCGATATGGCTACACCTTC. Translating it yields CASIARTDRYGYTF.